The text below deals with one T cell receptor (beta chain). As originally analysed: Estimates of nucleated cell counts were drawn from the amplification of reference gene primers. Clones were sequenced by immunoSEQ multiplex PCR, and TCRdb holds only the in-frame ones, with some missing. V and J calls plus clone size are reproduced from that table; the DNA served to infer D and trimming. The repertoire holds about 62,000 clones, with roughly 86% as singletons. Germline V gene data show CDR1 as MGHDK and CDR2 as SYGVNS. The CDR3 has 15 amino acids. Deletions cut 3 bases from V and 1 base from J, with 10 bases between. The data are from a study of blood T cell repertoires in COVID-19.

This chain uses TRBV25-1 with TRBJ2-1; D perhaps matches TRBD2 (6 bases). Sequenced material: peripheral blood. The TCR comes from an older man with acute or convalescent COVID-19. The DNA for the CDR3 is TGTGCCAGCAGTGATGGGCGGGGTTCCTACAATGAGCAGTTCTTC. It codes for CASSDGRGSYNEQFF.